The 20 T cell receptor beta chains listed next were all sequenced from one sample in a study of blood T cell repertoires in COVID-19. The protocol was immunoSEQ multiplex PCR, while the TCRdb copy is restricted to in-frame clones and leaves out a portion. This table holds approximately 230,000 clones, about 90% found once. What was sequenced was peripheral blood. These TCRs come from a man aged 18 to 35 with active or convalescent COVID-19.

The chain has TRBV5-8 and TRBJ1-5; 7 bases fit TRBD1. The CDR3 sequence is 14 residues long. Germline lookup yields CDR1 SGHTS and CDR2 YDEGEE. V was pared by 2 bases and J by 9 bases, with 8 bases of the junction left unmatched. CDR3 bases: TGTGCCAGCAGCTTCAGCAGGGGGTTTATGCCCCAGCATTTT. It specifies CASSFSRGFMPQHF.

The chain links TRBV28 to TRBJ2-2; 9 bases map to TRBD1. Germline V lookup: CDR1 MDHEN, CDR2 SYDVKM. Trimming at V came to 6 bases and at J to 2 bases, leaving 7 bases not matched to a gene. There are 16 residues in the CDR3. CDR3 DNA sequence: TGTGCCAGCAGCCCCCTGGGACAGGGAAACACCGGGGAGCTGTTTTTT. Translated, it gives CASSPLGQGNTGELFF.

The genes are TRBV20-1 and TRBJ2-1; D is perhaps TRBD2 (5 bases). Trimming took off 3 bases at V and 7 bases at J, with 22 bases between the two ends. In germline, CDR1 is DFQATT, CDR2 SNEGSKA (reference sequence). The CDR3 sequence is 16 residues long. CDR3 DNA sequence: TGCAGTGCTAGTCCGGACGGGCGGAGAAGGAGGAATGAGCAGTTCTTC. Amino acids: CSASPDGRRRRNEQFF.

The chain couples TRBV6-6 to TRBJ1-1, with 7 bases that match TRBD1. Germline lookup yields CDR1 MNHNY and CDR2 SVGAGI (reference sequence). V shed 6 bases, J shed 1 base, and the junction held 5 bases outside the gene matches. The CDR3 is 14 amino acids. This chain's CDR3 is CASSPQGGNTEAFF. For the CDR3, the DNA is TGTGCCAGCAGCCCTCAGGGGGGGAACACTGAAGCTTTCTTT.

The rearrangement uses TRBV24-1 and TRBJ2-1, with TRBD2 matching over 10 bases. Germline V gene sequence: CDR1 KGHDR, CDR2 SFDVKD. V lost 3 bases, J lost 0 bases, and 1 base stayed unmatched. This CDR3 region has 16 residues. The CDR3 coding sequence is TGTGCCACCAGTGATCCTAGCGGGGGCTCCTACAATGAGCAGTTCTTC. Translated, it gives CATSDPSGGSYNEQFF.

The rearrangement joins TRBV27 to TRBJ2-6; 7 bases align to TRBD1. Trimming at V came to 6 bases and at J to 0 bases, leaving 8 bases not matched to a gene. Per the germline V gene, CDR1 is MNHEY and CDR2 is SMNVEV (reference sequence). The CDR3 consists of 17 residues. CDR3 loop: CASSPRGTASGANVLTF. The CDR3 nucleotides are TGTGCCAGCAGCCCGAGAGGGACAGCCTCTGGGGCCAACGTCCTGACTTTC.

This sequence joins TRBV5-6 and TRBJ1-4; no reliable D call. CDR3 length: 14 amino acids. The germline V gene has CDR1 SGHDT and CDR2 YYEEEE. V dropped 2 bases and J dropped 7 bases, with 12 bases sitting between them. CDR3 nucleotides: TGTGCCAGCAGCTTCCCCGGAGGAAGTGAAAAACTGTTTTTT. Translation: CASSFPGGSEKLFF.

This clone appeared once. The V call is TRBV19, the J call TRBJ2-3; 14 nucleotides line up with TRBD2. Looked up from germline, CDR1 is LNHDA and CDR2 is SQIVND (reference sequence). The CDR3 loop spans 19 amino acids. The junction had 8 bases not matched to a gene; V was cut back by 3 bases and J by 0 bases. As DNA, the CDR3 is TGTGCCAGTAGTATGTCCCCGGGACTAGCGGGAGCTAGCACAGATACGCAGTATTTT. Its protein is CASSMSPGLAGASTDTQYF.

The CDR3 sequence: CASSEDSDTDTQYF. The CDR3 nucleotides read TGTGCCAGCAGCGAGGACAGCGACACAGATACGCAGTATTTT. This rearrangement joins TRBV5-4 to TRBJ2-3, with D possibly TRBD1 on 6 matching bases. The CDR3 totals 14 residues. Trimming stripped 4 bases from V and 2 bases from J, with 11 bases between. Germline V gives CDR1 SGHNT, CDR2 YYREEE (reference sequence).

This clone appeared a single time. CDR3 amino acids: CASSLSGLYTF. The CDR3, as DNA: TGTGCCAGCAGCTTGTCTGGGCTGTACACCTTC. The chain carries TRBV5-5 and TRBJ1-2; D call uncertain. Per the germline V gene, CDR1 is SGHKS and CDR2 is YYEKEE (reference sequence). The CDR3 is 11 amino acids. With 1 base removed from V and 11 bases from J, the gap between germline ends came to 9 bases. Complete variable domain (other parts from reference TRBV5-5 and TRBJ1-2): DAGVTQSPTHLIKTRGQQVTLRCSPISGHKSVSWYQQVLGQGPQFIFQYYEKEERGRGNFPDRFSARQFPNYSSELNVNALLLGDSALYLCASSLSGLYTFGSGTRLTVV.

The chain is built from TRBV13 and TRBJ2-7; the match to TRBD1 covers 7 bases. This CDR3 has 15 amino acids. The V gene end was trimmed by 5 bases and the J gene end by 5 bases; junction bases not matched to a gene: 12. Germline values: CDR1 PRHDT, CDR2 FYEKMQ (reference sequence). CDR3 nucleotide sequence: TGTGCCAGCAGCCCATACGGGACAGAGGTCAACGAGCAGTACTTC. Its translation is CASSPYGTEVNEQYF.

J is TRBJ2-2 and V is TRBV15; TRBD2 agrees at 8 bases. The V segment lost 0 bases and the J segment 6 bases; nucleotides outside the gene matches: 9. There are 17 residues in the CDR3. Germline V gives CDR1 LNHNV, CDR2 YYDKDF (reference sequence). CDR3 amino acids: CATSRDLLAGLAGELFF. The CDR3, as DNA: TGTGCCACCAGCAGAGATCTCCTAGCGGGTTTGGCCGGGGAGCTGTTTTTT.

The V gene is TRBV7-9, the J gene TRBJ1-2; D not certain. The CDR3 is 13 amino acids. V lost 1 base to trimming and J lost 3 bases, with 6 bases between them. Germline-derived CDR1 and CDR2 are SEHNR and FQNEAQ (reference sequence). In DNA form, the CDR3 reads TGTGCCAGCAGCTTAGGGGCAGACTATGGCTACACCTTC. Protein: CASSLGADYGYTF. The variable domain in full, with the rest retrieved from reference TRBV7-9 and TRBJ1-2, is DTGVSQNPRHKITKRGQNVTFRCDPISEHNRLYWYRQTLGQGPEFLTYFQNEAQLEKSRLLSDRFSAERPKGSFSTLEIQRTEQGDSAMYLCASSLGADYGYTFGSGTRLTVV.

This chain links TRBV4-3 with TRBJ1-6; a possible D gene is TRBD1 (6 bases). V lost 0 bases, J lost 13 bases, and 13 bases lay in between. Per the germline V gene, CDR1 is LGHNA and CDR2 is YSLEER. The CDR3 length is 14 residues. In DNA form, the CDR3 reads TGCGCCAGCAGCCAAGAGGCCAGGGACACCCCCCTCCACTTT. Translating it yields CASSQEARDTPLHF.

J is TRBJ1-1 and V is TRBV25-1; D uncertain. Germline CDR1 and CDR2: MGHDK and SYGVNS. Trimming cost V 3 bases and J 4 bases, with 6 bases left between them. The CDR3 sequence is 12 residues long. CDR3 residues: CASSDYGTEAFF. In DNA form, the CDR3 reads TGTGCCAGCAGTGATTACGGCACTGAAGCTTTCTTT.

This clone was recorded a few times. The chain has TRBV19 and TRBJ2-3; 8 nucleotides line up with TRBD2. CDR3 length: 14 amino acids. The V segment lost 3 bases and the J segment 15 bases; nucleotides outside the gene matches: 14. Germline lookup yields CDR1 LNHDA and CDR2 SQIVND (reference sequence). The CDR3 DNA follows: TGTGCCAGTAGTATCTCGGTTTCGGCGGGGGGAGAATATTTT. This sequence encodes CASSISVSAGGEYF.

This rearrangement joins TRBV4-1 to TRBJ1-1; D remains unclear. The V and J ends lost 1 base and 6 bases respectively, with 6 bases between them. Germline CDR1 is MGHRA and CDR2 is YSYEKL. This CDR3 has 12 amino acids. The CDR3: CASSQVLAEAFF. CDR3 coding DNA: TGCGCCAGCAGCCAAGTACTCGCTGAAGCTTTCTTT.

The CDR3 bases are TGTGCCAGTAGTATAGATTTTTCGCGTGCCAGGGACGAGCAGTACTTC. As protein: CASSIDFSRARDEQYF. The rearrangement joins TRBV19 to TRBJ2-7; the D gene is possibly TRBD1 (5 bases). V lost 0 bases to trimming and J lost 5 bases, with 17 bases between them. Germline V CDR1 and CDR2: LNHDA, SQIVND (reference sequence). The CDR3 is made up of 16 amino acids.

This chain uses TRBV19 with TRBJ2-5; TRBD1 is a possible D gene (5 bases). The CDR3 totals 12 residues. Germline V lookup: CDR1 LNHDA, CDR2 SQIVND (reference sequence). Trimming pared 6 bases from V and 5 bases from J, leaving 10 bases between. This CDR3 reads CASRQAGETQYF. DNA of the CDR3: TGTGCCAGTAGACAGGCCGGGGAGACCCAGTACTTC.

J is TRBJ1-5 and V is TRBV19; possible D gene TRBD1, 5 bases. The CDR3 has 16 residues. Germline values: CDR1 LNHDA, CDR2 SQIVND (reference sequence). The germline V and J ends were trimmed by 5 bases and 0 bases, with 14 bases remaining between them. This CDR3 reads CASSFRQQYSNQPQHF. In nucleotides, the CDR3 is TGTGCCAGTAGTTTTCGACAGCAATATAGCAATCAGCCCCAGCATTTT.